The next 16 T cell receptor beta chains were all read from a single sample in a study of blood T cell repertoires in COVID-19. Sequencing used immunoSEQ multiplex PCR; TCRdb keeps in-frame clones, though not all of them. The table lists roughly 230,000 clones, around 81% of them singletons. The sequencing input was PBMCs or T cells enriched from blood (not recorded which). The receptors were sampled from a man in his fifties who had recovered from COVID-19.

This chain links TRBV12-3 or TRBV12-4 with TRBJ1-3; D is unclear. Trimming took 8 bases from V and 0 from J, leaving 8 bases between them. The CDR3 is 13 residues long. CDR3 residues: CASELSSGNTIYF. CDR3 DNA sequence: TGTGCCAGCGAGCTGAGCTCTGGAAACACCATATATTTT.

This clone was seen once. The rearrangement uses TRBV11-3 and TRBJ2-7; 13 bases fit TRBD2. Germline V gives CDR1 SGHNT, CDR2 YENEEA. J lost 3 bases, V lost 0 bases, and 8 bases had no gene match. This CDR3 is 18 amino acids long. The CDR3 DNA sequence: TGTGCCAGCAGCTTAGAGGGGATCGGGACTAGCGGGATCTACGAGCAGTACTTC. Its protein product is CASSLEGIGTSGIYEQYF. The whole variable domain, remainder taken from reference TRBV11-3 and TRBJ2-7, is EAGVVQSPRYKIIEKKQPVAFWCNPISGHNTLYWYLQNLGQGPELLIRYENEEAVDDSQLPKDRFSAERLKGVDSTLKIQPAELGDSAVYLCASSLEGIGTSGIYEQYFGPGTRLTVT.

A single count supports this clone. The chain recombines TRBV6-1 with TRBJ1-6; D remains unclear. The CDR3 consists of 18 residues. Germline loops: CDR1 MNHNS, CDR2 SASEGT. The germline V and J ends were trimmed by 4 bases and 8 bases, with 24 bases remaining between them. The DNA for the CDR3 is TGTGCCAGCAGTGCAAGAAAAAGTTCTACGAGCTTGTATTCACCCCTCCACTTT. Amino acid sequence: CASSARKSSTSLYSPLHF.

The gene calls are TRBV9 and TRBJ1-1; tentatively, D is TRBD1 (5 bases). V lost 3 bases, J lost 4 bases, and 19 bases lay in between. The CDR3 contains 16 residues. The germline CDR1 and CDR2 sequences are SGDLS and YYNGEE. The chain's CDR3 is CASSAPRAGMGTEAFF. The CDR3 DNA reads as TGTGCCAGCAGCGCCCCTCGGGCAGGGATGGGCACTGAAGCTTTCTTT.

This clone was found once. The chain joins TRBV2 to TRBJ2-5; 10 bases align to TRBD2. V dropped 7 bases and J dropped 5; count of bases not matched to a gene: 16. Germline V gene lookup returns CDR1 SNHLY and CDR2 FYNNEI. The CDR3 has 17 residues. Here the CDR3 reads CASKKERGGPRLETQYF. As DNA, the CDR3 is TGTGCCAGCAAAAAAGAGCGGGGGGGCCCAAGGTTGGAGACCCAGTACTTC.

This sequence joins TRBV7-9 and TRBJ2-7; D is undetermined. V was clipped by 1 base and J by 2 bases, with 6 bases between them. This CDR3 has 13 amino acids. The germline V gene has CDR1 SEHNR and CDR2 FQNEAQ (reference sequence). Here the CDR3 reads CASSLGSAYEQYF. The CDR3 DNA follows: TGTGCCAGCAGCTTAGGCAGCGCCTACGAGCAGTACTTC.

This clone has just one count. The chain uses TRBV7-8 and TRBJ1-4, with D unresolved. This CDR3 is 12 amino acids long. V gave up 3 bases and J gave up 4 bases, with 3 bases separating them. Germline V gene lookup returns CDR1 SGHVS and CDR2 FQNEAQ. CDR3 in amino acids: CASSFSNEKLFF. DNA of the CDR3: TGTGCCAGCAGCTTTAGTAATGAAAAACTGTTTTTT.

This clone was counted a single time. The chain has TRBV4-3 and TRBJ2-3; perhaps TRBD2 as D (6 bases). Trimming took 0 bases from V and 5 from J, leaving 24 bases between them. CDR1 is LGHNA, CDR2 YSLEER, per germline. The CDR3 consists of 19 residues. Here the CDR3 DNA reads TGCGCCAGCAGCCAAGATCTGGGTGGTGGGGGAGGATTGGGAGATACGCAGTATTTT. It encodes CASSQDLGGGGGLGDTQYF.

The CDR3 sequence is CASSPTSGYTGELFF. The CDR3 nucleotides read TGTGCCAGCAGTCCGACTAGCGGGTACACCGGGGAGCTGTTTTTT. The rearrangement uses TRBV16 and TRBJ2-2; 10 bases are a match to TRBD2. The CDR3 runs to 15 residues. Trimming removed 6 bases from V and 3 bases from J; junction bases left unmatched: 4. Germline assignment: CDR1 KGHSY and CDR2 FQNENV.

V and J are TRBV5-1 and TRBJ2-2; perhaps TRBD2 as D (7 bases). Germline V gene lookup returns CDR1 SGHRS and CDR2 YFSETQ. CDR3 size: 16 residues. Deletions cut 4 bases from V and 4 bases from J, with 17 bases between. The CDR3, as DNA: TGCGCCAGCAGCCCCGGAGGGGGGGCGACCACCGGGGAGCTGTTTTTT. It specifies CASSPGGGATTGELFF. The whole variable domain, remainder taken from reference TRBV5-1 and TRBJ2-2, is KAGVTQTPRYLIKTRGQQVTLSCSPISGHRSVSWYQQTPGQGLQFLFEYFSETQRNKGNFPGRFSGRQFSNSRSEMNVSTLELGDSALYLCASSPGGGATTGELFFGEGSRLTVL.

This chain uses TRBV28 with TRBJ1-4, with D perhaps TRBD1 (5 bases). Per the germline V gene, CDR1 is MDHEN and CDR2 is SYDVKM. This CDR3 has 16 residues. V was clipped by 6 bases and J by 8 bases, with 22 bases between them. The CDR3 sequence is CASRHIVDITPEKLFF. The DNA for the CDR3 is TGTGCCAGCAGGCATATTGTGGACATCACCCCAGAAAAACTGTTTTTT.

The chain uses TRBV5-1 and TRBJ1-4; 7 bases match TRBD1. The germline V gene has CDR1 SGHRS and CDR2 YFSETQ. Losses at the gene ends were 0 bases for V and 7 bases for J; bases not matched to a gene: 3. The CDR3 spans 14 residues. The CDR3 loop reads CASSLGDRVEKLFF. The CDR3 nucleotides are TGCGCCAGCAGCTTGGGAGACAGGGTTGAAAAACTGTTTTTT.

V usage is TRBV9 and J usage is TRBJ1-3; D call uncertain. The V gene's germline CDR1 is SGDLS and CDR2 YYNGEE. The V end was cut by 4 bases, the J end by 2 bases, with 16 bases between. CDR3 length: 16 residues. As DNA, the CDR3 is TGTGCCAGCAGCTTGGGCCCTGCCGGGACTGGAAACACCATATATTTT. It translates to CASSLGPAGTGNTIYF.

J is TRBJ1-2 and V is TRBV5-1; a possible D gene is TRBD1 (5 bases). The length of the CDR3 is 15 residues. The V end was cut by 0 bases, the J end by 1 base, with 10 bases between. Germline CDR1 is SGHRS and CDR2 is YFSETQ. The CDR3 region is CASSLGQSNNYGYTF. For the CDR3, the DNA is TGCGCCAGCAGCTTGGGACAGTCCAATAACTATGGCTACACCTTC. The whole variable domain, remainder taken from reference TRBV5-1 and TRBJ1-2, is KAGVTQTPRYLIKTRGQQVTLSCSPISGHRSVSWYQQTPGQGLQFLFEYFSETQRNKGNFPGRFSGRQFSNSRSEMNVSTLELGDSALYLCASSLGQSNNYGYTFGSGTRLTVV.

The V call is TRBV7-2, the J call TRBJ1-6, with TRBD1 matching 7 bases. Germline CDR1 and CDR2: SGHTA and FQGNSA. J gave up 8 bases and V 5 bases, and 6 bases lay outside the gene matches. The CDR3 is 14 residues long. CDR3 in DNA: TGTGCCAGCAGCCCAGGGGGATTGGATTCACCCCTCCACTTT. Its protein is CASSPGGLDSPLHF.

The chain recombines TRBV19 with TRBJ1-2; D not resolved. The CDR3 contains 13 residues. The V and J ends lost 3 bases and 1 base respectively, with 6 bases between them. Germline loops: CDR1 LNHDA, CDR2 SQIVND (reference sequence). CDR3 residues: CASSMRVNYGYTF. The DNA for the CDR3 is TGTGCCAGTAGTATGCGGGTTAACTATGGCTACACCTTC.